This T cell receptor beta chain was observed in a study of vaccination and CD4 T cells after COVID-19. Study background: For post-vaccine samples, collection took place a median roughly 76 days after dose two, ranging from 14 to 241.

Researchers used the Oncomine TCR Beta short-read assay to sequence DNA from cultured CD4+ T cells. MiXCR, run by TCRdb on the PCR reads, gives a single entry per CDR3 protein. The table shows 16,000 or so distinct CDR3 sequences, with about two fifths occurring only once. As concerns this clonotype: The antigen is undetermined.

The CDR3 is made up of 15 amino acids. CDR1 DFQATT and CDR2 SNEGSKA come from the germline V gene (reference sequence). Losses at the gene ends were 5 bases for V and 6 bases for J; bases not matched to a gene: 11. Regarding treatment: approximately 11-day PBMC culture with coronavirus spike peptide pools or control peptides (ViraFEST assay). The chain employs TRBV20-1 and TRBJ2-1, with 9 bases matching TRBD2. The material sequenced was CD4+ T cells from blood, cultured in vitro, taken after SARS-CoV-2 vaccination. This TCR was sampled from a human donor who had recovered from COVID-19. As DNA, the CDR3 is TGCAGTGCTGCACCGGGACTAGCCCAGGTCAATGAGCAGTTCTTC. This codes for CSAAPGLAQVNEQFF.